These T cell receptor beta chains were read from a single sample in a study of cytomegalovirus exposure and HLA in healthy donors. TCRdb's copy holds only in-frame clones and misses some; the assay was immunoSEQ multiplex PCR. The data show roughly 52,000 clones, around nine tenths seen once. Sequencing used PBMCs. The receptors derive from a man aged 18 to 29 in good health and CMV-seronegative. Both conserved end residues are part of each CDR3. A D gene is named only where the DNA matches it firmly. Not every row has a clone size; where given, it reads once, few, many or a size class.

abundance,d_gene,v_gene,j_gene,CDR3nt,CDR3aa
few,TRBD1,TRBV6-1,TRBJ2-1,TGTGCCAGCAGGGAAACAGGGGCCGGGTCAAATGAGCAGTTCTTC,CASRETGAGSNEQFF
.,.,TRBV19,TRBJ1-3,TGTGCTTGCTGGCGAGGGTCCTCTGGAAACACCATATATTTT,CACWRGSSGNTIYF
.,.,TRBV2,TRBJ1-4,TGTGCCAGCACTCCGACAGCTTTAAGGGAAAAACTGTTTTTT,CASTPTALREKLFF
once,TRBD2,TRBV6-1,TRBJ2-3,TGTGCCAGCAGTGAGATACTAGCGGGAACAGATACGCAGTATTTT,CASSEILAGTDTQYF
once,.,TRBV7-2,TRBJ2-7,TGTGCCAGCAGCTTCGGACTGGGGAGCTCCTACGAGCAGTACTTC,CASSFGLGSSYEQYF
.,.,TRBV18,TRBJ1-3,TGTGCCAGCTCACCAGGACAGACCTCTGGAAACACCATATATTTT,CASSPGQTSGNTIYF
.,.,TRBV5-5,TRBJ2-7,TGTGCCAGCAGCTTGGGTCGCTTGGTGGGCGCCGACGAGCAGTACTTC,CASSLGRLVGADEQYF
once,.,TRBV4-1,TRBJ2-7,TGCGCCAGCAGCCAAGAGGGGACTCCGTACGAGCAGTACTTC,CASSQEGTPYEQYF
.,.,TRBV18,TRBJ2-3,TGTGCCAGCTCGTCGAAGCGAGATACGCAGTATTTT,CASSSKRDTQYF
.,.,TRBV23-1,TRBJ2-2,TGCGCCAGCAGTCAGCCCAAACCCGTAAACAGGGTTTGTGAGACCGGGGAGCTGTTTTTT,CASSQPKPVNRVCETGELFF
.,.,TRBV28,TRBJ2-7,TGTGCCAGCAGTTTAACGGTGGGGGGACTCGGGGAGCAGTACTTC,CASSLTVGGLGEQYF
.,TRBD1,TRBV5-1,TRBJ2-7,TGCGCCAGCAGCTTGGCCGGGACAGGACCGCAGGGGCCCTACGAGCAGTACTTC,CASSLAGTGPQGPYEQYF
few,TRBD1,TRBV5-4,TRBJ1-1,TGTGCCAGCAGCAGTCAAAAGGGGGCGAGGAACACTGAAGCTTTCTTT,CASSSQKGARNTEAFF
.,TRBD1,TRBV4-1,TRBJ1-1,TGCGCCAGCAGCCAGTCGGACAGGGTTGACACTGAAGCTTTCTTT,CASSQSDRVDTEAFF
.,TRBD2,TRBV19,TRBJ2-1,TGTGCCAGTAGGAAAGCGGGAGGGCTTTACAATGAGCAGTTCTTC,CASRKAGGLYNEQFF
.,TRBD1,TRBV9,TRBJ1-2,TGTGCCAGCAGCGTAGAGGGACAGGCGTATGGCTACACCTTC,CASSVEGQAYGYTF
.,TRBD2,TRBV5-1,TRBJ2-1,TGCGCCAGCAGCTCACGGACTAGCGGGACCCACAATGAGCAGTTCTTC,CASSSRTSGTHNEQFF
.,TRBD2,TRBV5-1,TRBJ2-5,TGCGCCAGCAGCCCGGGACTAGCGGGAGCTAGGGAGACCCAGTACTTC,CASSPGLAGARETQYF
.,TRBD1,TRBV2,TRBJ1-2,TGTGCCAGCAGGCCGGGACAGGGGTTCTATGGCTACACCTTC,CASRPGQGFYGYTF
.,TRBD1,TRBV13,TRBJ1-2,TGTGCCAGCAGCTCAACGGAGGGACAGGCCTTCTATGGCTACACCTTC,CASSSTEGQAFYGYTF
.,TRBD1,TRBV5-1,TRBJ1-1,TGCGCCAGCAGCAAGGACAGGGGGGTCATAATGAACACTGAAGCTTTCTTT,CASSKDRGVIMNTEAFF
.,TRBD1,TRBV28,TRBJ2-7,TGTGCCAGCAGTTCCGAGATCTACCGCCGGGACAGCTACTACGAGCAGTACTTC,CASSSEIYRRDSYYEQYF
.,TRBD1,TRBV5-6,TRBJ2-4,TGTGCCAGCAGCTGGGGACAGGGTATTCCCAAAAACATTCAGTACTTC,CASSWGQGIPKNIQYF
few,.,TRBV4-2,TRBJ2-7,TGTGCCAGCAGCCAAAACAGGGCCCTATCCGAGCAGTACTTC,CASSQNRALSEQYF
few,.,TRBV5-1,TRBJ1-2,TGCGCCAGCAGCTTGGGCGGGGGGGTGGCCTATGGCTACACCTTC,CASSLGGGVAYGYTF
.,.,TRBV19,TRBJ1-2,TGTGCCAGTAGTATTACGGACTATGGCTACACCTTC,CASSITDYGYTF
few,TRBD1,TRBV14,TRBJ2-2,TGTGCCAGCAGGGAGACCGGGACAGGAGACACCGGGGAGCTGTTTTTT,CASRETGTGDTGELFF
.,TRBD1,TRBV2,TRBJ2-2,TGTGCCAGCAGTGGAGGACAGGGGGTAACCGGGGAGCTGTTTTTT,CASSGGQGVTGELFF
.,.,TRBV6-1,TRBJ1-3,TGTGCCAGCAGTGAAGCGAGGTCGCTGAGCTCTGGAAACACCATATATTTT,CASSEARSLSSGNTIYF
.,TRBD1,TRBV14,TRBJ1-2,TGTGCCAGCAGCATCACCGGGACAGATCTTTCCTATGGCTACACCTTC,CASSITGTDLSYGYTF
.,.,TRBV19,TRBJ2-1,TGTGCCAGTAGTACCCCAGGTGACGGGAGTAGGAATGAGCAGTTCTTC,CASSTPGDGSRNEQFF
.,.,TRBV7-9,TRBJ2-3,TGTGCCAGCAGCTTAGGCGGAGGTGGCCCCGCAGATACGCAGTATTTT,CASSLGGGGPADTQYF
.,.,TRBV20-1,TRBJ1-1,TGCAGTTCTCCGGGTAACACTGAAGCTTTCTTT,CSSPGNTEAFF